Listed here is a single TCR beta chain. Its antigen is as yet unknown. The read ends 3 residues early relative to the CDR3; the germline J gene fills the gap. V was trimmed by 1 base and J by 8 bases, leaving 11 bases between them. The CDR3 contains 14 residues. Looked up from germline, CDR1 is MGHRA and CDR2 is YSYEKL. This entry is derived from a study of T cells in women clearing cervical HPV infection. Study-level information: Case blood was drawn when the lesion was first found; control blood after infection became undetectable.

Prevalent HPV16 infections were excluded; only incident single HPV16 infections included. Overall study findings and caveats: Effector/memory and HPV-specific T cells were not isolated, and association timing is unknown.

Assay used: immunoSEQ multiplex PCR; TCRdb lists only in-frame clones, some missing. The sample totals 30,000 to 35,000 clones; its top ten clones hold about 4.3%. This TCR was sampled from a woman between 18 and 75 years old with a cervical HPV16 infection that either progressed to CIN3+ or cleared (not recorded which). The chain is built from TRBV4-1 and TRBJ2-2, with TRBD2 as a possible D gene (6 bases). Source material: blood buffy coat. The CDR3 DNA, read in part, is TGCGCCAGCAGCCAAGGAACCGGGGGTGGGGAG. It is translated as CASSQGTGGGE. The whole CDR3 protein is CASSQGTGGGELFF.